These 26 T cell receptor beta chains share one sample of origin, sequenced in a study of blood T cell repertoires in COVID-19. Some clones are missing from TCRdb's copy, which holds only in-frame ones; the method was immunoSEQ multiplex PCR. Of about 57,000 clones detected, about four fifths appear once; the ten largest clones hold more than 8%. The source material was peripheral blood. All receptors derive from an elderly woman with acute or convalescent COVID-19.

This clone is deemed medium-sized. The chain uses TRBV11-2 and TRBJ1-2, with D tentatively TRBD1 (6 bases). The CDR3 has 15 residues. Germline lookup yields CDR1 SGHAT and CDR2 FQNNGV. The germline V and J ends were trimmed by 1 base and 4 bases, with 13 bases remaining between them. The CDR3 region has the DNA TGTGCCAGCAGCTTAGGGACAGCGAGGCCCTATGGCTACACCTTC. Translated: CASSLGTARPYGYTF.

This clone was observed a handful of times. V usage is TRBV5-1 and J usage is TRBJ2-3; 12 bases match TRBD2. The CDR3 sequence is 16 residues long. Looked up from germline, CDR1 is SGHRS and CDR2 is YFSETQ. Trimming took 3 bases from V and 4 from J; bases not matched to a gene: 6. The CDR3 coding sequence is TGCGCCAGCAGCTCCCTAGCGGGAGGGGTGGCAGATACGCAGTATTTT. It is translated as CASSSLAGGVADTQYF. Together with reference TRBV5-1 and TRBJ2-3, the CDR3 gives the full variable domain: KAGVTQTPRYLIKTRGQQVTLSCSPISGHRSVSWYQQTPGQGLQFLFEYFSETQRNKGNFPGRFSGRQFSNSRSEMNVSTLELGDSALYLCASSSLAGGVADTQYFGPGTRLTVL.

The chain has TRBV2 and TRBJ2-6; TRBD1 agrees at 7 bases. Germline values: CDR1 SNHLY, CDR2 FYNNEI. After removal of 6 bases from V and 2 bases from J, the junction contained 1 base not matched to a gene. The CDR3 is 14 residues long. In DNA, the CDR3 is TGTGCCAGCAGCCAGGGGGCTGGGGCCAACGTCCTGACTTTC. This codes for CASSQGAGANVLTF.

The chain uses TRBV14 and TRBJ2-1; unclear D gene. V dropped 0 bases and J dropped 8 bases, with 14 bases sitting between them. Germline assignment: CDR1 SGHDN and CDR2 FVKESK. The CDR3 totals 15 residues. CDR3 nucleotide sequence: TGTGCCAGCAGCCAAGATATGGCAGGCGTGTATGAGCAGTTCTTC. It encodes CASSQDMAGVYEQFF.

The rearrangement joins TRBV5-1 to TRBJ2-1; 9 bases are shared with TRBD2. Trimming removed 5 bases from V and 2 bases from J; junction bases left unmatched: 5. Germline assignment: CDR1 SGHRS and CDR2 YFSETQ. The CDR3 spans 15 residues. The CDR3 bases are TGCGCCAGCAGAACCGGGACTAGCACCTACAATGAGCAGTTCTTC. Amino acid sequence: CASRTGTSTYNEQFF. Looking up the rest from reference TRBV5-1 and TRBJ2-1 gives the full variable domain: KAGVTQTPRYLIKTRGQQVTLSCSPISGHRSVSWYQQTPGQGLQFLFEYFSETQRNKGNFPGRFSGRQFSNSRSEMNVSTLELGDSALYLCASRTGTSTYNEQFFGPGTRLTVL.

The genes are TRBV5-6 and TRBJ2-4; 9 bases are shared with TRBD1. J lost 0 bases, V lost 4 bases, and 5 bases had no gene match. Germline V lookup: CDR1 SGHDT, CDR2 YYEEEE. This CDR3 has 16 residues. Written as DNA, the CDR3 is TGTGCCAGCAGCGGCGACAGGGGGTTAGCCAAAAACATTCAGTACTTC. It encodes CASSGDRGLAKNIQYF.

The chain joins TRBV6-6 to TRBJ1-2, with D tentatively TRBD1 (5 bases). V shed 8 bases and J shed 3 bases, with 7 bases lying between them. This CDR3 contains 11 residues. The germline V gene has CDR1 MNHNY and CDR2 SVGAGI (reference sequence). CDR3 protein: CASRRDYGYTF. The CDR3 coding sequence is TGTGCCAGCCGCAGGGACTATGGCTACACCTTC.

This chain joins TRBV19 and TRBJ2-5; D gene uncertain. Germline V gives CDR1 LNHDA, CDR2 SQIVND (reference sequence). Trimming left V 3 bases short and J 1 base short, with 9 bases between. The CDR3 length is 14 residues. CDR3 nucleotides: TGTGCCAGTAGTATTCAGCCAGGCCAAGAGACCCAGTACTTC. This encodes CASSIQPGQETQYF. The full variable domain, in which reference TRBV19 and TRBJ2-5 provide the parts outside the CDR3, is DGGITQSPKYLFRKEGQNVTLSCEQNLNHDAMYWYRQDPGQGLRLIYYSQIVNDFQKGDIAEGYSVSREKKESFPLTVTSAQKNPTAFYLCASSIQPGQETQYFGPGTRLLVL.

A single count supports this clone. CDR3 in amino acids: CASSPDRGQPQHF. CDR3 DNA sequence: TGCGCCAGCAGTCCGGACAGGGGTCAGCCCCAGCATTTT. The chain is built from TRBV10-2 and TRBJ1-5, with 9 bases aligning to TRBD1. The CDR3 extends over 13 amino acids. With 5 bases clipped from V and 6 bases from J, the junction kept 2 bases outside the gene matches. Germline values: CDR1 WSHSY, CDR2 SAAADI.

The rearrangement links TRBV7-9 to TRBJ1-1, with TRBD1 matching 7 bases. The CDR3 extends over 15 amino acids. Germline CDR1 and CDR2: SEHNR and FQNEAQ (reference sequence). J was trimmed by 1 base and V by 2 bases; bases with no gene match: 4. The CDR3 here is CASSLSGTANTEAFF. For the CDR3, the DNA is TGTGCCAGCAGCTTATCAGGGACAGCGAACACTGAAGCTTTCTTT. Using reference TRBV7-9 and TRBJ1-1 for the parts outside the CDR3, the full variable domain is DTGVSQNPRHKITKRGQNVTFRCDPISEHNRLYWYRQTLGQGPEFLTYFQNEAQLEKSRLLSDRFSAERPKGSFSTLEIQRTEQGDSAMYLCASSLSGTANTEAFFGQGTRLTVV.

The chain combines TRBV2 with TRBJ1-1; 7 bases fit TRBD1. Germline V gene data show CDR1 as SNHLY and CDR2 as FYNNEI. This CDR3 has 14 residues. The V and J ends lost 9 bases and 6 bases, in that order; junction bases with no gene match: 13. In DNA form, the CDR3 reads TGTGCCAGTTGGGACAGTGGCTCTGGCCCTGAAGCTTTCTTT. As protein: CASWDSGSGPEAFF.

This chain links TRBV2 with TRBJ1-5; D is perhaps TRBD1 (6 bases). CDR3 length: 12 residues. Trimming stripped 7 bases from V and 2 bases from J, with 6 bases between. Germline loops: CDR1 SNHLY, CDR2 FYNNEI. The CDR3 DNA sequence: TGTGCCAGCAACAGGGGCAATCAGCCCCAGCATTTT. Protein sequence: CASNRGNQPQHF.

The CDR3 DNA sequence: TGTGCCAGCTCACAGGGACAGGGACCCACCGGGGAGCTGTTTTTT. Protein product: CASSQGQGPTGELFF. V gene TRBV18 combines with J gene TRBJ2-2; 9 positions agree with TRBD1. Losses at the gene ends were 4 bases for V and 4 bases for J; bases not matched to a gene: 4. The germline V gene has CDR1 KGHSH and CDR2 LQKENI. The CDR3 extends over 15 amino acids.

This clone was detected a few times. This rearrangement joins TRBV15 to TRBJ2-4, with 10 bases matching TRBD1. Looked up from germline, CDR1 is LNHNV and CDR2 is YYDKDF (reference sequence). The CDR3 runs to 14 residues. Losses at the gene ends were 8 bases for V and 2 bases for J; bases not matched to a gene: 3. CDR3 residues: CATGTGASKNIQYF. CDR3 coding DNA: TGTGCCACCGGGACAGGGGCGTCCAAAAACATTCAGTACTTC.

The V gene is TRBV18, the J gene TRBJ1-1; TRBD1 matches at 7 bases. CDR1 is KGHSH and CDR2 is LQKENI in the germline V gene. There are 15 residues in the CDR3. V lost 2 bases, J lost 5 bases, and 8 bases stayed unmatched. CDR3 sequence reads: CASSPGAGGLTEAFF. DNA of the CDR3: TGTGCCAGCTCACCAGGGGCAGGGGGGCTTACTGAAGCTTTCTTT. Combining the CDR3 with reference TRBV18 and TRBJ1-1 gives the whole variable domain NAGVMQNPRHLVRRRGQEARLRCSPMKGHSHVYWYRQLPEEGLKFMVYLQKENIIDESGMPKERFSAEFPKEGPSILRIQQVVRGDSAAYFCASSPGAGGLTEAFFGQGTRLTVV.

The chain couples TRBV7-9 to TRBJ2-3; 12 bases are shared with TRBD1. Germline-derived CDR1 and CDR2 are SEHNR and FQNEAQ (reference sequence). This CDR3 has 17 amino acids. With V trimmed by 3 bases and J by 8 bases, 12 bases remained unmatched. CDR3 residues: CASSLVRGTGGAGTQYF. The CDR3, as DNA: TGTGCCAGCAGCTTGGTCCGAGGGACAGGGGGCGCGGGTACGCAGTATTTT.

This clone rates as medium-sized. The rearrangement uses TRBV11-2 and TRBJ2-2; D is unresolved. Germline assignment: CDR1 SGHAT and CDR2 FQNNGV. The CDR3 covers 11 residues. V lost 5 bases, J lost 5 bases, and 3 bases lay in between. The CDR3 here is CASSETGELFF. The CDR3 DNA reads TGTGCCAGCAGCGAGACCGGGGAGCTGTTTTTT.

This chain joins TRBV4-1 and TRBJ2-3; possible D gene TRBD2, 5 bases. The CDR3 spans 15 residues. V dropped 1 base and J dropped 5 bases, with 13 bases sitting between them. Germline V lookup: CDR1 MGHRA, CDR2 YSYEKL. The CDR3 reads CASSQGTRLRDTQYF. The CDR3 DNA reads as TGCGCCAGCAGCCAAGGTACTAGGCTGCGAGATACGCAGTATTTT.

The CDR3 loop reads CASSFTTGQKTQYF. The CDR3 DNA is TGTGCCAGCAGTTTTACGACAGGCCAGAAGACCCAGTACTTC. The chain carries TRBV28 and TRBJ2-5; D perhaps matches TRBD1 (6 bases). The CDR3 covers 14 residues. Per the germline V gene, CDR1 is MDHEN and CDR2 is SYDVKM. With 3 bases removed from V and 6 bases from J, the gap between germline ends came to 14 bases.

This chain joins TRBV9 and TRBJ2-3; TRBD2 aligns across 15 bases. The CDR3 contains 18 residues. V lost 1 base and J lost 5; bases outside the gene matches: 8. The germline V gene has CDR1 SGDLS and CDR2 YYNGEE. The CDR3 sequence is CASSVFGTSGGQGDTQYF. CDR3 nucleotides: TGTGCCAGCAGCGTATTCGGGACTAGCGGGGGGCAAGGAGATACGCAGTATTTT. The full variable domain, rest sourced from reference TRBV9 and TRBJ2-3, is DSGVTQTPKHLITATGQRVTLRCSPRSGDLSVYWYQQSLDQGLQFLIQYYNGEERAKGNILERFSAQQFPDLHSELNLSSLELGDSALYFCASSVFGTSGGQGDTQYFGPGTRLTVL.

This chain uses TRBV6-5 with TRBJ1-1, with a tentative D call TRBD1 (5 bases). Between the trimmed V and J ends, which lost 8 bases and 11 bases, there was a span of 15 bases. Germline CDR1 MNHEY, CDR2 SVGAGI. CDR3 length equals 11 residues. Here the CDR3 reads CASLVWGDAFF. CDR3 sequence (DNA): TGTGCCAGCCTCGTGTGGGGCGATGCTTTCTTT.

This clone has only a few counts. The gene calls are TRBV5-6 and TRBJ1-2, with D perhaps matching TRBD1 (6 bases). Germline V lookup: CDR1 SGHDT, CDR2 YYEEEE. The CDR3 consists of 16 residues. Trimming stripped 4 bases from V and 8 bases from J, with 24 bases between. CDR3: CASSTLRTGTSLGYTF. DNA for the CDR3: TGTGCCAGCAGCACTCTCAGAACAGGGACAAGTTTAGGCTACACCTTC.

V is TRBV27 and J is TRBJ2-7, with D possibly TRBD2 on 6 matching bases. Looked up from germline, CDR1 is MNHEY and CDR2 is SMNVEV (reference sequence). Deletions cut 3 bases from V and 0 bases from J, with 9 bases between. CDR3 length: 14 residues. The CDR3 region has the DNA TGTGCCAGCAGTTTCTGGGGGGACTCCTACGAGCAGTACTTC. This gives the protein CASSFWGDSYEQYF.

The CDR3 region has the DNA TGTGCCAGCAGTTCCCCGGGTCTCTATGGCTACACCTTC. Translating it yields CASSSPGLYGYTF. This chain links TRBV28 with TRBJ1-2; the D is unclear. Trimming left V 4 bases short and J 4 bases short, with 10 bases between. The CDR3 length is 13 residues. Germline-derived CDR1 and CDR2 are MDHEN and SYDVKM.

This clone was observed a handful of times. The chain combines TRBV25-1 with TRBJ1-1; a possible D gene is TRBD1 (6 bases). The V gene lost 8 bases and the J gene lost 8 bases, with 12 bases spanning the gap. The germline CDR1 and CDR2 sequences are MGHDK and SYGVNS. This CDR3 has 11 residues. CDR3 sequence: CASRDTVEAFF. CDR3 nucleotide sequence: TGTGCCAGCCGGGACACCGTGGAAGCTTTCTTT.

The chain carries TRBV5-1 and TRBJ2-2, with TRBD1 matching 7 bases. Germline trimming cut 0 bases from V and 1 base from J; bases unmatched to any gene: 3. Germline V gene data show CDR1 as SGHRS and CDR2 as YFSETQ. The CDR3 runs to 16 residues. The CDR3 DNA follows: TGCGCCAGCAGCTTGGGGGGGACAGTGAACACCGGGGAGCTGTTTTTT. It yields the protein CASSLGGTVNTGELFF.